The present entry profiles one T cell receptor beta chain with its context. In germline, CDR1 is SGHTA, CDR2 FQGTGA. Unmatched junction bases numbered 10, after V lost 5 bases and J lost 2 bases. This CDR3 comprises 17 residues. This sample was taken from a study of blood T cell repertoires in COVID-19. Background on the study: T cells, B-cell-depleted T cells, or PBMCs provided the cDNA or gDNA that served as material.

The data were produced by immunoSEQ multiplex PCR, yet TCRdb's version contains in-frame clones alone and is incomplete. Of about 100,000 clones detected, 86% appear once; the ten largest clones hold approximately 2.6%. The rearrangement uses TRBV7-3 and TRBJ2-1; TRBD2 matches at 9 bases. Sequencing used PBMCs or T cells enriched from blood (not recorded which). The clonotype comes from a woman aged 45-59 years who had recovered from COVID-19. The CDR3 nucleotides read TGTGCCAGCAGCCCCCAACTAGCGGGCCATCCCTACAATGAGCAGTTCTTC. As protein: CASSPQLAGHPYNEQFF.